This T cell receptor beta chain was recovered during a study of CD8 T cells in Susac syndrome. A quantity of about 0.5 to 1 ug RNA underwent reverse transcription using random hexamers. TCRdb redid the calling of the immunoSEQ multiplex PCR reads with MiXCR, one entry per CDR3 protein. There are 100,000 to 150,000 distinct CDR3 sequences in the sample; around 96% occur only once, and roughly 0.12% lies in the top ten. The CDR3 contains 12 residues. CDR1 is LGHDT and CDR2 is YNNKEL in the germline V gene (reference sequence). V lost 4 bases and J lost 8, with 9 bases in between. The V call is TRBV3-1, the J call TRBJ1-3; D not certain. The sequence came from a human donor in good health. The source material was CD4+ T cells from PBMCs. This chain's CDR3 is CASSLPPDTIYF. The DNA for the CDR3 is TGTGCCAGCAGCCTCCCCCCAGACACCATATATTTT.